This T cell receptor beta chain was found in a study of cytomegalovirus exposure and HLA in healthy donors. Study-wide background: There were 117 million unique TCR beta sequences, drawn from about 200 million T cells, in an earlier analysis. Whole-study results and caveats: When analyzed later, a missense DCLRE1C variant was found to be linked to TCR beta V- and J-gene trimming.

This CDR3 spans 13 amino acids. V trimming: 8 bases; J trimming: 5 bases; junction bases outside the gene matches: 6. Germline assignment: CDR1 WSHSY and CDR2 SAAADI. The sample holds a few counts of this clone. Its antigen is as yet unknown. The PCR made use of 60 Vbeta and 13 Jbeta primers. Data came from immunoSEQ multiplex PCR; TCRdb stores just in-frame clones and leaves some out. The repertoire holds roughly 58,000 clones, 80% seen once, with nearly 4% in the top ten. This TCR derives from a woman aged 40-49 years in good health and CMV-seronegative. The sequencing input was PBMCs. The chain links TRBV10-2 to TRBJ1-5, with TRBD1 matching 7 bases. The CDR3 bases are TGCGCCAGCTGTATGGGACAGTATCAGCCCCAGCATTTT. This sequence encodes CASCMGQYQPQHF.